This TCR beta chain emerged from a study of T cell responses to AZD1222 COVID-19 vaccine. Germline CDR1 reads MNHEY; CDR2 reads SVGAGI. The CDR3 loop spans 13 amino acids. With 6 bases clipped from V and 7 bases from J, the junction kept 7 bases outside the gene matches. Profiled with immunoSEQ multiplex PCR; TCRdb holds only in-frame clones, not every one. Of 140,000 to 150,000 clones in the sample, 85% to 90% were seen once. The J gene is TRBJ2-5, the V gene TRBV6-5; 8 nucleotides match TRBD2. This specimen was peripheral blood, taken on day 0 of AZD1222 vaccination. The receptor comes from an adult in good health. This CDR3 is CASSPGGVGTQYF. The CDR3, as DNA: TGTGCCAGCAGCCCCGGGGGGGTTGGGACCCAGTACTTC.